This T cell receptor beta chain was sequenced for a study of blood T cell repertoires in COVID-19. Study summary: Sites across the United States, Italy and Spain contributed samples from acute and convalescent COVID-19. Sample material is recorded as cDNA or gDNA derived from T cells, B-cell-depleted T cells, or PBMCs.

How the authors handled the data: Estimation of nucleated cell counts relied on the amplification of reference gene primers. The protocol was immunoSEQ multiplex PCR, while the TCRdb copy is restricted to in-frame clones and leaves out a portion. The V and J calls and clone size are taken from that table; D and trimming were inferred from the DNA. The table lists roughly 200,000 clones, more than 75% of them singletons, with more than 2.5% in the top ten. CDR1 and CDR2 (germline): SGDLS, YYNGEE. Trimming cost V 0 bases and J 7 bases; bases outside gene matches: 7. The CDR3 loop spans 16 amino acids. This sequence was found in a man aged 55-75 years with acute or convalescent COVID-19. The sample taken for sequencing was peripheral blood. The J gene is TRBJ2-1, the V gene TRBV9; 10 bases are a match to TRBD2. The CDR3 sequence: CASSVGASGGQNEQFF. Here the CDR3 DNA reads TGTGCCAGCAGCGTAGGAGCTAGCGGGGGACAGAATGAGCAGTTCTTC. Full variable domain (outside the CDR3, taken from reference TRBV9 and TRBJ2-1): DSGVTQTPKHLITATGQRVTLRCSPRSGDLSVYWYQQSLDQGLQFLIQYYNGEERAKGNILERFSAQQFPDLHSELNLSSLELGDSALYFCASSVGASGGQNEQFFGPGTRLTVL.